The clone carrying this T cell receptor (beta chain) was counted a few times. This CDR3 contains 10 residues. Germline values: CDR1 SGHTA, CDR2 FQGNSA. The V gene lost 4 bases and the J gene lost 5 bases, with 2 bases spanning the gap. These data come from a study of early T cells in non-severe SARS-CoV-2 infection. TCRdb processed the 5' RACE reads anew with MiXCR; each CDR3 protein has one entry. The sample includes about 70,000 distinct CDR3 sequences, roughly 15% of them seen just once. The source was whole blood, collected at baseline. The origin of this receptor is an adult who was a healthcare worker with PCR-confirmed SARS-CoV-2 infection or an uninfected control (not recorded which). The rearrangement uses TRBV7-2 and TRBJ2-5; D not resolved. The CDR3 nucleotides are TGTGCCAGCAGCTCCGAGACCCAGTACTTC. Its protein is CASSSETQYF. The entire variable domain, with the rest obtained from reference TRBV7-2 and TRBJ2-5, is as follows: GAGVSQSPSNKVTEKGKDVELRCDPISGHTALYWYRQSLGQGLEFLIYFQGNSAPDKSGLPSDRFSAERTGGSVSTLTIQRTQQEDSAVYLCASSSETQYFGPGTRLLVL.